This TCR beta chain was sequenced during a study of blood T cell repertoires in COVID-19. CDR1 and CDR2 from the germline V gene are SNHLY and FYNNEI. The CDR3 has 14 amino acids. V shed 6 bases, J shed 9 bases, and the junction held 5 bases outside the gene matches. Profiling relied on immunoSEQ multiplex PCR, and the TCRdb table lists in-frame clones only, not all of them. Found here are over 30,000 clones, 81% of them singletons; the top ten hold less than 30%. This TCR derives from an elderly man with active or convalescent COVID-19. Sequencing used peripheral blood. V usage is TRBV2 and J usage is TRBJ1-6; 10 positions match TRBD1. This CDR3 is CASRGQGSTSPLHF. CDR3 DNA: TGTGCCAGCAGGGGACAGGGGAGTACTTCACCCCTCCACTTT. The full variable domain, rest sourced from reference TRBV2 and TRBJ1-6, is EPEVTQTPSHQVTQMGQEVILRCVPISNHLYFYWYRQILGQKVEFLVSFYNNEISEKSEIFDDQFSVERPDGSNFTLKIRSTKLEDSAMYFCASRGQGSTSPLHFGNGTRLTVT.